This T cell receptor (beta chain) was recovered during a study of blood T cell repertoires in COVID-19. Data came from immunoSEQ multiplex PCR; TCRdb stores just in-frame clones and leaves some out. The sample has around 150,000 clones; about 85% are singletons. The germline V gene has CDR1 SGHNT and CDR2 YYREEE (reference sequence). Unmatched junction bases numbered 4, after V lost 4 bases and J lost 4 bases. The CDR3 is 13 residues long. This clone was seen just once. At the DNA level, this CDR3 is encoded by other sequences in the same sample as well. Patients at the Seattle site were enrolled during active infection and followed longitudinally.

The V gene is TRBV5-4, the J gene TRBJ1-2, with 7 bases matching TRBD1. This TCR derives from a woman aged 60-75 years with COVID-19, enrolled during active disease. Specimen: peripheral blood. DNA for the CDR3: TGTGCCAGCAGCCTTGACAGGGCCTATGGCTACACCTTC. Its protein product is CASSLDRAYGYTF. Full variable domain (missing parts from reference TRBV5-4 and TRBJ1-2): ETGVTQSPTHLIKTRGQQVTLRCSSQSGHNTVSWYQQALGQGPQFIFQYYREEENGRGNFPPRFSGLQFPNYSSELNVNALELDDSALYLCASSLDRAYGYTFGSGTRLTVV.